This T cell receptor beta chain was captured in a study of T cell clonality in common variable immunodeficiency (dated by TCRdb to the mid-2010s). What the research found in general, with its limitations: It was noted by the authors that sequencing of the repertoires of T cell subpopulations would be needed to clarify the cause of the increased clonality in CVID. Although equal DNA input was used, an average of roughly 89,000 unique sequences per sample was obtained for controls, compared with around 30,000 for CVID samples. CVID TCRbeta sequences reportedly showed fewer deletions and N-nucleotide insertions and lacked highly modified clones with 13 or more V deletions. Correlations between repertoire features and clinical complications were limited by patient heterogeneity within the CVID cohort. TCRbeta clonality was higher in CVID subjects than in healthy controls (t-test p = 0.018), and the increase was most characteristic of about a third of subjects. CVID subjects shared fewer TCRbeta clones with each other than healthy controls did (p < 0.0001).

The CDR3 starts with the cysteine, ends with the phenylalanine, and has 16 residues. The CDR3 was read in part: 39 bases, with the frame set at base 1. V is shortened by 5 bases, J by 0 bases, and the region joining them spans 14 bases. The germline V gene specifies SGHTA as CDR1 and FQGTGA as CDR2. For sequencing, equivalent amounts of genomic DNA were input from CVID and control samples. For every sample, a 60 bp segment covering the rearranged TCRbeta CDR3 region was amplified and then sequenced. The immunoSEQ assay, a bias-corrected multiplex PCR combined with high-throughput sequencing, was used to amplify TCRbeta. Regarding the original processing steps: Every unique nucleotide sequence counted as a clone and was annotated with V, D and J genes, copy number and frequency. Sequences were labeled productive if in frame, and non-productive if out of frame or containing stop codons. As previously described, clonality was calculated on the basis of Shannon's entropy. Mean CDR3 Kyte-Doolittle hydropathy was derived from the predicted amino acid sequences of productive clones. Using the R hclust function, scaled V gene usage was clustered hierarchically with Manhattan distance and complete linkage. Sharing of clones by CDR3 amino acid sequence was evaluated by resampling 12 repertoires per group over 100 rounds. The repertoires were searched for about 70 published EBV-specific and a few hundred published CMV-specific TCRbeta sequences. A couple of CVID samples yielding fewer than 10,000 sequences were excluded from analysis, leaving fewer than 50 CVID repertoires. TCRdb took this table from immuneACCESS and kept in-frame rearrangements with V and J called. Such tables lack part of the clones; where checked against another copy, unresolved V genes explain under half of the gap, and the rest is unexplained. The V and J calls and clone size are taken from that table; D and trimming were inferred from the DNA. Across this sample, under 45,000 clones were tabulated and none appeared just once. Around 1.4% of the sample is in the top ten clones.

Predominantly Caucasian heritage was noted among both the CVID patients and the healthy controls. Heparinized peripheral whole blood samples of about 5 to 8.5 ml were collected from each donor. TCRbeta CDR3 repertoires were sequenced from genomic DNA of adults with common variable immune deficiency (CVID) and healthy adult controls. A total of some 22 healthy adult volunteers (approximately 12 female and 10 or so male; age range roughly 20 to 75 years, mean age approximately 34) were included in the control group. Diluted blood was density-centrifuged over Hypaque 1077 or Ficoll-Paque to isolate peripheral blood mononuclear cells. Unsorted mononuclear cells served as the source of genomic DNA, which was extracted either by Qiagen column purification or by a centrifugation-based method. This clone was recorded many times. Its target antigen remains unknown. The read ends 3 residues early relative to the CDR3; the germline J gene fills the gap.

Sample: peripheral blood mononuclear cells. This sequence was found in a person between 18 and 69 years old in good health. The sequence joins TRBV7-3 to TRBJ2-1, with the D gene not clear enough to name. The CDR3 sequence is CASSPLGSGSYNEQFF. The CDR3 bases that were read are TGTGCCAGCAGCCCTCTTGGGTCAGGCTCCTACAATGAG. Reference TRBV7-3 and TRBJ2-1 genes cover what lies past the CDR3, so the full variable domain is GAGVSQTPSNKVTEKGKYVELRCDPISGHTALYWYRQSLGQGPEFLIYFQGTGAADDSGLPNDRFFAVRPEGSVSTLKIQRTERGDSAVYLCASSPLGSGSYNEQFFGPGTRLTVL.